Following are 23 T cell receptor beta chains from one sample sequenced in a study of cytomegalovirus exposure and HLA in healthy donors. With 60 Vbeta and 13 Jbeta primers, the PCR was carried out. The assay was immunoSEQ multiplex PCR, and TCRdb's table has in-frame clones only and misses some. The data hold about 170,000 clones, with 82% observed a single time. The specimen sequenced was PBMCs. Receptors originate from a girl aged 2-10 years in good health and CMV-seropositive.

The chain combines TRBV5-1 with TRBJ2-7; tentatively, D is TRBD2 (5 bases). The CDR3 is 16 residues long. Germline V gene lookup returns CDR1 SGHRS and CDR2 YFSETQ. V lost 0 bases to trimming and J lost 3 bases, with 16 bases between them. CDR3 bases: TGCGCCAGCAGCTTGGTTGAAGGCGGGTCGCGCTACGAGCAGTACTTC. Translation: CASSLVEGGSRYEQYF.

This clone was seen only a few times. The V gene is TRBV6-1, the J gene TRBJ2-3; 9 bases agree with TRBD1. The CDR3 is 14 amino acids. V was pared by 10 bases and J by 0 bases, with 5 bases of the junction left unmatched. CDR1 and CDR2 from the germline V gene are MNHNS and SASEGT. CDR3 protein: CANEQGASTDTQYF. CDR3 nucleotide sequence: TGTGCCAATGAACAGGGGGCTAGCACAGATACGCAGTATTTT.

The rearrangement links TRBV21-1 to TRBJ2-1; no DNA check was done on the table's D call, TRBD2. TRBV21-1 is an annotated pseudogene. The CDR3 contains 14 residues. CDR3 amino acids: CASSDGLAGDEQFF. The DNA for the CDR3 is TGTGCCAGCAGCGACGGACTAGCGGGAGATGAGCAGTTCTTC.

The rearrangement joins TRBV28 to TRBJ2-3, with a weak D call TRBD1 (5 bases). Germline CDR1 and CDR2: MDHEN and SYDVKM. The CDR3 sequence is 11 residues long. Trimming removed 3 bases at V and 12 bases at J, with 10 bases between. CDR3 residues: CASSLGPNQYF. CDR3 nucleotides: TGTGCCAGCAGTTTGGGGCCAAACCAGTATTTT.

The chain carries TRBV19 and TRBJ1-2; D is ambiguous. Deletions cut 3 bases from V and 1 base from J, with 9 bases between. Germline V lookup: CDR1 LNHDA, CDR2 SQIVND (reference sequence). The CDR3 runs to 14 residues. In nucleotides, the CDR3 is TGTGCCAGTAGTATGATACAGCTTAACTATGGCTACACCTTC. Translating it yields CASSMIQLNYGYTF.

The V and J genes are TRBV7-9 and TRBJ2-5; TRBD1 aligns across 10 bases. The CDR3 loop spans 17 amino acids. The junction had 15 bases not matched to a gene; V was cut back by 8 bases and J by 3 bases. Per germline, CDR1 SEHNR and CDR2 FQNEAQ (reference sequence). Written as DNA, the CDR3 is TGTGCCAGCGCGAGGCCCTTTCCGGACAGGGGGAAAGAGACCCAGTACTTC. It specifies CASARPFPDRGKETQYF. The variable domain in full, completed from reference TRBV7-9 and TRBJ2-5, reads DTGVSQNPRHKITKRGQNVTFRCDPISEHNRLYWYRQTLGQGPEFLTYFQNEAQLEKSRLLSDRFSAERPKGSFSTLEIQRTEQGDSAMYLCASARPFPDRGKETQYFGPGTRLLVL.

This rearrangement joins TRBV5-1 to TRBJ2-1, with TRBD2 matching over 10 bases. With 4 bases clipped from V and 8 bases from J, the junction kept 9 bases outside the gene matches. This CDR3 region has 15 residues. Germline CDR1 and CDR2: SGHRS and YFSETQ. Here the CDR3 reads CASSQLAGGSDEQFF. As DNA, the CDR3 is TGCGCCAGCAGCCAGTTAGCGGGAGGAAGCGATGAGCAGTTCTTC.

This sequence joins TRBV11-2 and TRBJ2-3; TRBD2 aligns across 10 bases. Trimming at V came to 2 bases and at J to 2 bases, leaving 10 bases not matched to a gene. Germline CDR1 and CDR2: SGHAT and FQNNGV. CDR3 length: 18 amino acids. DNA for the CDR3: TGTGCCAGCAGCTTACGCCTAGCGGGAGTACAAGTCACAGATACGCAGTATTTT. It specifies CASSLRLAGVQVTDTQYF. Full variable domain (missing parts from reference TRBV11-2 and TRBJ2-3): EAGVAQSPRYKIIEKRQSVAFWCNPISGHATLYWYQQILGQGPKLLIQFQNNGVVDDSQLPKDRFSAERLKGVDSTLKIQPAKLEDSAVYLCASSLRLAGVQVTDTQYFGPGTRLTVL.

The chain carries TRBV7-2 and TRBJ2-5, with 8 bases matching TRBD1. After removal of 2 bases from V and 3 bases from J, the junction contained 2 bases not matched to a gene. CDR3 length: 14 residues. Per the germline V gene, CDR1 is SGHTA and CDR2 is FQGNSA. The CDR3 sequence is CASSLQGAEETQYF. The CDR3 nucleotides are TGTGCCAGCAGCTTACAGGGGGCAGAAGAGACCCAGTACTTC.

The genes are TRBV5-1 and TRBJ2-2; D is perhaps TRBD2 (7 bases). The ends were cut back, 2 bases at V and 4 bases at J, with 15 bases in the middle. This CDR3 has 16 residues. In germline, CDR1 is SGHRS, CDR2 YFSETQ. CDR3 sequence (DNA): TGCGCCAGCAGCTTCACTAGGGGGGGTAGCACCGGGGAGCTGTTTTTT. Translated: CASSFTRGGSTGELFF.

This clone was counted once. The rearrangement uses TRBV20-1 and TRBJ2-7, with D maybe TRBD1 (5 bases). The ends were cut back, 3 bases at V and 3 bases at J, with 6 bases in the middle. The CDR3 consists of 11 residues. Germline V gives CDR1 DFQATT, CDR2 SNEGSKA (reference sequence). DNA for the CDR3: TGCAGTGCTAGGGACAACTACGAGCAGTACTTC. Amino acids: CSARDNYEQYF.

This clone was seen repeatedly, ten times or more. The chain links TRBV18 to TRBJ2-2; D remains unclear. The germline V gene encodes CDR1 KGHSH and CDR2 LQKENI. The CDR3 length is 12 residues. V lost 6 bases, J lost 1 base, and 3 bases lay in between. This CDR3 is CASSLNTGELFF. CDR3 DNA: TGTGCCAGCTCCCTGAACACCGGGGAGCTGTTTTTT.

Details on this clone: Additional DNA sequences in this sample encode the identical CDR3. CDR3 in amino acids: CAWSKGGTGANVLTF. The CDR3 DNA reads TGTGCCTGGAGTAAGGGGGGGACTGGGGCCAACGTCCTGACTTTC. The chain carries TRBV30 and TRBJ2-6; TRBD2 might be the D (7 bases). This CDR3 region has 15 residues. V lost 2 bases to trimming and J lost 2 bases, with 10 bases between them. CDR1 is GTSNPN and CDR2 is SVGIG in the germline V gene (reference sequence).

The V call is TRBV15, the J call TRBJ1-1; D possibly corresponds to TRBD1 (5 bases). The CDR3 loop spans 14 amino acids. V was clipped by 3 bases and J by 0 bases, with 8 bases between them. Germline loops: CDR1 LNHNV, CDR2 YYDKDF (reference sequence). CDR3 protein: CATSRTVMNTEAFF. CDR3 coding DNA: TGTGCCACCAGCAGGACAGTCATGAACACTGAAGCTTTCTTT.

The V call is TRBV29-1, the J call TRBJ2-5; the D gene is possibly TRBD1 (6 bases). CDR3 length equals 14 residues. Germline CDR1 is SQVTM and CDR2 is ANQGSEA. V was cut by 7 bases and J by 3 bases, with 18 bases left in between. CDR3 nucleotides: TGCAGCGCTGGGGGCCAGGACAGAAAAGAGACCCAGTACTTC. Protein: CSAGGQDRKETQYF.

V gene TRBV30 combines with J gene TRBJ2-2; the D gene is possibly TRBD2 (5 bases). Looked up from germline, CDR1 is GTSNPN and CDR2 is SVGIG (reference sequence). This CDR3 is built from 15 residues. Between the trimmed V and J ends, which lost 0 bases and 6 bases, there was a span of 14 bases. CDR3 bases: TGTGCCTGGAGTGTAGGAGGTTTTGGTGCCGGGGAGCTGTTTTTT. Amino acids: CAWSVGGFGAGELFF.

This sequence joins TRBV14 and TRBJ1-2, with 8 bases that match TRBD1. Germline V lookup: CDR1 SGHDN, CDR2 FVKESK. This CDR3 has 13 amino acids. Trimming removed 4 bases from V and 5 bases from J; junction bases left unmatched: 3. The chain's CDR3 is CASSLDRDYGYTF. The CDR3 nucleotides read TGTGCCAGCAGCCTGGACAGGGATTATGGCTACACCTTC. Filled out from reference TRBV14 and TRBJ1-2, the complete variable domain reads EAGVTQFPSHSVIEKGQTVTLRCDPISGHDNLYWYRRVMGKEIKFLLHFVKESKQDESGMPNNRFLAERTGGTYSTLKVQPAELEDSGVYFCASSLDRDYGYTFGSGTRLTVV.

The CDR3 loop is CASGSRLAGGVYNEQFF. The CDR3, as DNA: TGTGCTAGTGGTTCGAGACTAGCGGGAGGGGTCTACAATGAGCAGTTCTTC. The genes are TRBV12-5 and TRBJ2-1, with 14 bases that match TRBD2. Germline V CDR1 and CDR2: LGHNT, FRNRAP. CDR3 length equals 17 residues. Trimming removed 4 bases from V and 3 bases from J; junction bases left unmatched: 5.

The chain has TRBV7-8 and TRBJ2-7; D is undetermined. From germline, CDR1 is SGHVS and CDR2 FQNEAQ. The V gene lost 5 bases and the J gene lost 3 bases, with 8 bases spanning the gap. The CDR3 loop spans 12 amino acids. The CDR3 nucleotides are TGTGCCAGCAGCCTAAGCTACTACGAGCAGTACTTC. It is translated as CASSLSYYEQYF.

V is TRBV21-1 and J is TRBJ2-7; TRBD2 is the table's D call and was not checked against the DNA. TRBV21-1 is a pseudogene. The CDR3 covers 16 residues. CDR3 region: CASSKVRLGPSYEQYF. The CDR3 DNA reads as TGTGCCAGCAGCAAAGTACGGCTAGGTCCCTCCTACGAGCAGTACTTC.

A single count supports this clone. J is TRBJ2-7 and V is TRBV29-1, with TRBD1 matching over 8 bases. Germline V lookup: CDR1 SQVTM, CDR2 ANQGSEA. Trimming at V came to 6 bases and at J to 3 bases, leaving 16 bases not matched to a gene. The CDR3 totals 16 residues. CDR3 amino acids: CSVVGQGPRSVYEQYF. As DNA, the CDR3 is TGCAGCGTAGTTGGACAGGGACCTAGGTCAGTCTACGAGCAGTACTTC.

This sequence joins TRBV4-2 and TRBJ2-5, with 8 bases identical to TRBD1. The CDR3 is made up of 15 amino acids. J gave up 4 bases and V 0 bases, and 4 bases lay outside the gene matches. The germline V gene encodes CDR1 LGHNA and CDR2 YNFKEQ. This chain's CDR3 is CASSQDGQGIETQYF. The CDR3 coding sequence is TGTGCCAGCAGCCAAGATGGACAGGGTATAGAGACCCAGTACTTC.

The chain is built from TRBV7-8 and TRBJ2-2; D remains ambiguous. Germline V gives CDR1 SGHVS, CDR2 FQNEAQ. The CDR3 spans 12 residues. Trimming left V 4 bases short and J 5 bases short, with 5 bases between. For the CDR3, the DNA is TGTGCCAGCAGCTCGTCTACCGGGGAGCTGTTTTTT. Its protein is CASSSSTGELFF. The variable domain in full, with the rest retrieved from reference TRBV7-8 and TRBJ2-2, is GAGVSQSPRYKVAKRGQDVALRCDPISGHVSLFWYQQALGQGPEFLTYFQNEAQLDKSGLPSDRFFAERPEGSVSTLKIQRTQQEDSAVYLCASSSSTGELFFGEGSRLTVL.